Listed here is a single T cell receptor (beta chain). This receptor's antigen is unknown. Per-base qualities were not stored, and no clone one base away is much larger. A distance of 9 bases separates the germline ends of V and J, which lose 5 bases and 2 bases respectively. Reading from cysteine to phenylalanine, the CDR3 counts 13 amino acids. The sequence is cut down to CDR3 DNA, 39 bases in frame from base 1. Based on the germline V gene (reference sequence), the CDR1 and CDR2 sequences are MNHNY and SVGAGI. What the time point label conveys for this sample: baseline, week 1 (first vaccination visit). The label giving this sample's treatment or condition can be read as: pre-vaccination baseline after standard-of-care therapy. The donors had newly diagnosed IDH1-mutant astrocytomas of WHO grade 3 or 4 that showed loss of nuclear ATRX. The samples were drawn from NOA16, a multicentre, single-arm, open-label phase I trial in Germany that tested a mutant IDH1 peptide vaccine in humans for the first time. Visit V03 blood draws served as the baseline sample for immunogenicity testing. Genomic DNA for TCRB sequencing was extracted from EDTA blood using the DNeasy Blood and Tissue Kit.

This sample stems from a study of a mutant IDH1 vaccine in newly diagnosed glioma listed by TCRdb under 2021. In the study overall: Of the roughly 31 treated patients, about 60% were male and approximately 38% were female, and the mean age was 40.4 years. Longitudinal TCRB deep sequencing was done for some 25 treated patients, wherever samples were available for exploratory analyses. Peripheral blood was collected at six visits: V03 (baseline), V05, V07, V10, V12 and V13. Before enrollment, most patients had been given radiochemotherapy with temozolomide as standard therapy, while the rest had received either radiotherapy alone or temozolomide alone. Overall results and qualifications from the work: The authors stated that sample limitations prevented analyses of patient blood samples from being reproduced. Vaccine-induced immune responses across multiple MHC alleles were detected in 85% to 95% of patients. Availability determined which PBMC samples were chosen for TCRB deep sequencing. Pseudoprogression appeared unrelated to alterations in the top peripheral T cell clonotypes detected by TCRB sequencing.

Libraries came from the immunoSEQ multiplex PCR assay. The hsTCRB Kit was used according to the manufacturer's protocol to amplify rearranged TCR beta chain sequences. An Illumina MiSeq was used to sequence the TCRB libraries. The study's own analysis went as follows. Demultiplexing, trimming and gene mapping were performed with the kit vendor's proprietary platform. The table comes from immuneACCESS by way of TCRdb, which keeps in-frame sequences with V and J called. Part of the clones is missing from these tables; in studies checked, under half for an unresolved V gene and the rest for unknown reasons. V, J and clone size are taken as reported in that table, and D and trimming were inferred from the DNA itself. The sample table holds roughly 35,000 clones, of which 88% were seen once. Around 4.9% of the sample belongs to the ten largest clones.

This specimen consisted of PBMCs, obtained from a glioma patient treated with radiotherapy, temozolomide or both. The V and J segments used are TRBV6-6 and TRBJ1-2; TRBD1 is a weak D gene call, 5 bases matching. The TCR comes from a woman in her 40s with glioma. The CDR3 corresponds to CASSRGPNYGYTF. The DNA is as follows: TGTGCCAGCAGTCGGGGACCGAACTATGGCTACACCTTC.